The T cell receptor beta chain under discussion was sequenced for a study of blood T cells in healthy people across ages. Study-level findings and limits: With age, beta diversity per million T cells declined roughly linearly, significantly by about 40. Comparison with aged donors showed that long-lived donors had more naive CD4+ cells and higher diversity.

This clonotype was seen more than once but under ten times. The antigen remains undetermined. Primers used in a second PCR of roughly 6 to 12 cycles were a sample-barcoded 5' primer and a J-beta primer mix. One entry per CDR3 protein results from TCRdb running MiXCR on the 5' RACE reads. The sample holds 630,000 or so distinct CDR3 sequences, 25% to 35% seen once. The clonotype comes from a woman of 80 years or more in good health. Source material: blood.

The CDR3 region has the DNA TGTGCCAGCAGCCAACTAGCGGGGGGGTCTAATGAGCAGTTCTTC. Translation: CASSQLAGGSNEQFF. The rearrangement links TRBV3-1 to TRBJ2-1; 12 bases are shared with TRBD2. Germline CDR1 LGHDT, CDR2 YNNKEL (reference sequence). The trim removed 2 bases at V and 7 bases at J, leaving 3 bases unmatched. The CDR3 length is 15 residues.